A single sample gave rise to the 22 T cell receptor beta chains below, sequenced in a study of identical twins. One entry per CDR3 protein, called by TCRdb with MiXCR from the 5' RACE reads. The table shows under 900,000 distinct CDR3 sequences, with roughly an eighth occurring only once. The same sample was also studied in work on yellow fever vaccine responses in identical twins.

Sequenced input: PBMCs. All receptors come from a woman between 18 and 29 years old in good health.

This clonotype occurred a few times. The genes are TRBV20-1 and TRBJ2-1, with 7 bases that match TRBD2. The CDR3 runs 15 residues. Germline V gene sequence: CDR1 DFQATT, CDR2 SNEGSKA (reference sequence). The J segment lost 5 bases and the V segment lost 1 base, leaving 8 bases of the junction unmatched. This CDR3 is CSARVGAGLDNEQFF. DNA for the CDR3: TGCAGTGCTAGAGTAGGAGCGGGGCTCGACAATGAGCAGTTCTTC.

V gene TRBV20-1 combines with J gene TRBJ1-4; no clear D. This CDR3 contains 14 residues. V gave up 1 base and J gave up 0 bases, with 6 bases separating them. Germline assignment: CDR1 DFQATT and CDR2 SNEGSKA (reference sequence). CDR3 bases: TGCAGTGCTAGAGTCGATGCAACTAATGAAAAACTGTTTTTT. Protein product: CSARVDATNEKLFF.

In its sample, this clonotype was seen a few times. The chain combines TRBV24-1 with TRBJ2-2, with D maybe TRBD2 (6 bases). Trimming took 5 bases from V and 4 from J, leaving 7 bases between them. CDR3 length equals 13 residues. Germline assignment: CDR1 KGHDR and CDR2 SFDVKD. The chain's CDR3 is CATSGDFTGELFF. CDR3 in DNA: TGTGCCACCAGTGGGGACTTCACCGGGGAGCTGTTTTTT.

The chain joins TRBV5-6 to TRBJ2-7; TRBD1 matches at 7 bases. Per germline, CDR1 SGHDT and CDR2 YYEEEE. This CDR3 has 14 amino acids. V lost 3 bases, J lost 3 bases, and 6 bases stayed unmatched. The CDR3 here is CASSSRDSVYEQYF. DNA for the CDR3: TGTGCCAGCAGCTCCCGGGACAGCGTCTACGAGCAGTACTTC.

This rearrangement joins TRBV9 to TRBJ2-7; a weak D match, TRBD2 (5 bases). Germline V gene sequence: CDR1 SGDLS, CDR2 YYNGEE. The V end lost 3 bases, the J end lost 4 bases, and 17 bases lay between the germline ends. The CDR3 is 15 amino acids. This chain's CDR3 is CASSAGLIDPYEQYF. The CDR3 DNA is TGTGCCAGCAGCGCAGGACTGATCGATCCGTACGAGCAGTACTTC.

This clonotype has a handful of counts. CDR3 bases: TGTGCCACCAGTGATTCGGGCCCTAGCGGGAGGGCTTCCGGGGAGCTGTTTTTT. Translated, it gives CATSDSGPSGRASGELFF. The chain has TRBV24-1 and TRBJ2-2, with TRBD2 matching 12 bases. V was clipped by 2 bases and J by 6 bases; unmatched bases: 9. The CDR3 length is 18 residues. Looked up from germline, CDR1 is KGHDR and CDR2 is SFDVKD.

V is TRBV20-1 and J is TRBJ1-2; TRBD1 matches at 8 bases. The CDR3 loop spans 12 amino acids. CDR1 and CDR2 (germline): DFQATT, SNEGSKA (reference sequence). J gave up 8 bases and V 6 bases, and 8 bases lay outside the gene matches. CDR3 sequence: CSAPRTGRGYTF. In DNA, the CDR3 is TGCAGTGCCCCCAGGACAGGGAGAGGCTACACCTTC.

This clonotype has at least ten counts. The chain joins TRBV29-1 to TRBJ2-1; D unresolved. Germline CDR1 reads SQVTM; CDR2 reads ANQGSEA. The CDR3 has 15 residues. Trimming took off 4 bases at V and 0 bases at J, with 13 bases between the two ends. CDR3 nucleotides: TGCAGCGTTGTGGCTCTACCGAGCTCCTACAATGAGCAGTTCTTC. As protein: CSVVALPSSYNEQFF.

In its sample, this clonotype was seen a few times. The chain recombines TRBV7-2 with TRBJ2-1; D gene ambiguous. The CDR3 extends over 15 amino acids. Trimming stripped 2 bases from V and 10 bases from J, with 18 bases between. Germline CDR1 is SGHTA and CDR2 is FQGNSA. This CDR3 reads CASSLFSSAFDEQFF. The CDR3 DNA is TGTGCCAGCAGCTTATTTTCTAGTGCGTTCGACGAGCAGTTCTTC.

In this sample, this clonotype turned up many times. The chain recombines TRBV12-3 or TRBV12-4 with TRBJ1-1; a weak D match, TRBD1 (5 bases). V was trimmed by 6 bases and J by 1 base, leaving 15 bases between them. The CDR3 covers 15 residues. The DNA for the CDR3 is TGTGCCAGCAGGGACCGGGACCTAAGGAACACTGAAGCTTTCTTT. Encoded protein: CASRDRDLRNTEAFF.

The chain joins TRBV12-3 or TRBV12-4 to TRBJ2-1; 7 bases are shared with TRBD2. The CDR3 covers 15 residues. V shed 4 bases, J shed 4 bases, and the junction held 7 bases outside the gene matches. The CDR3 loop reads CASSSAGTKYNEQFF. The CDR3 DNA sequence: TGTGCCAGCAGTTCCGCCGGGACTAAATACAATGAGCAGTTCTTC.

This clonotype came up once. This chain uses TRBV7-3 with TRBJ2-1; D possibly corresponds to TRBD2 (6 bases). The length of the CDR3 is 15 residues. Germline assignment: CDR1 SGHTA and CDR2 FQGTGA. With 4 bases removed from V and 6 bases from J, the gap between germline ends came to 16 bases. CDR3 region: CASSSSAQRVNEQFF. DNA of the CDR3: TGTGCCAGCAGCTCCTCGGCCCAGCGGGTCAATGAGCAGTTCTTC.

This clonotype was observed a single time. J is TRBJ2-1 and V is TRBV29-1, with D unclear. Deletions cut 8 bases from V and 0 bases from J, with 11 bases between. Germline CDR1 reads SQVTM; CDR2 reads ANQGSEA. CDR3 length equals 13 residues. The CDR3 is CSLGVSSYNEQFF. Here the CDR3 DNA reads TGCAGCCTTGGAGTCAGCTCCTACAATGAGCAGTTCTTC.

The rearrangement joins TRBV6-1 to TRBJ1-5, with TRBD1 as a possible D gene (6 bases). This CDR3 spans 15 amino acids. Germline values: CDR1 MNHNS, CDR2 SASEGT. Trimming took 3 bases from V and 7 from J, leaving 16 bases between them. CDR3 amino acids: CASSDMGAFKQPQHF. The CDR3 DNA sequence: TGTGCCAGCAGTGATATGGGGGCATTTAAACAGCCCCAGCATTTT.

The table lists this clonotype with a few counts. The chain links TRBV9 to TRBJ2-1, with unresolved D. The length of the CDR3 is 14 residues. Trimming took 4 bases from V and 6 from J, leaving 14 bases between them. CDR1 and CDR2 (germline): SGDLS, YYNGEE. CDR3 bases: TGTGCCAGCAGCTCCCGCAATGCTCTCAATGAGCAGTTCTTC. It encodes CASSSRNALNEQFF.

In its sample, this clonotype was seen many times. The chain is built from TRBV28 and TRBJ2-1; D possibly corresponds to TRBD2 (6 bases). Trimming pared 4 bases from V and 3 bases from J, leaving 19 bases between. Germline CDR1 reads MDHEN; CDR2 reads SYDVKM. This CDR3 spans 17 amino acids. CDR3: CASSSSGGIDLYNEQFF. In nucleotides, the CDR3 is TGTGCCAGCAGTTCAAGTGGCGGGATAGACCTCTACAATGAGCAGTTCTTC.

This clonotype was detected many times. The genes are TRBV5-1 and TRBJ2-1, with TRBD2 identical over 9 bases. The J segment lost 5 bases and the V segment lost 0 bases, leaving 6 bases of the junction unmatched. The CDR3 spans 16 residues. Germline V gene lookup returns CDR1 SGHRS and CDR2 YFSETQ. The CDR3 region is CASSLEEGGRDNEQFF. In DNA, the CDR3 is TGCGCCAGCAGCTTGGAAGAGGGCGGGAGGGACAATGAGCAGTTCTTC. The full variable domain, with the rest looked up from reference TRBV5-1 and TRBJ2-1, is KAGVTQTPRYLIKTRGQQVTLSCSPISGHRSVSWYQQTPGQGLQFLFEYFSETQRNKGNFPGRFSGRQFSNSRSEMNVSTLELGDSALYLCASSLEEGGRDNEQFFGPGTRLTVL.

This chain joins TRBV3-1 and TRBJ2-1; 7 bases align to TRBD2. With V trimmed by 0 bases and J by 1 base, 9 bases remained unmatched. CDR1 and CDR2 from the germline V gene are LGHDT and YNNKEL (reference sequence). The CDR3 runs 18 residues. CDR3 region: CASSQEIGREVSYNEQFF. Here the CDR3 DNA reads TGTGCCAGCAGCCAAGAGATCGGCCGGGAGGTATCCTACAATGAGCAGTTCTTC.

Ten or more counts support this clonotype. J is TRBJ2-2 and V is TRBV9; a weak D match, TRBD2 (6 bases). V shed 2 bases and J shed 3 bases, with 14 bases lying between them. CDR1 is SGDLS, CDR2 YYNGEE, per germline. The CDR3 contains 16 residues. Here the CDR3 reads CASSVRGYRDTGELFF. CDR3 DNA sequence: TGTGCCAGCAGCGTCCGGGGGTATCGGGACACCGGGGAGCTGTTTTTT.

The chain has TRBV7-2 and TRBJ2-5, with 9 bases matching TRBD2. The CDR3 consists of 16 residues. The J segment lost 2 bases and the V segment lost 5 bases, leaving 9 bases of the junction unmatched. Germline V lookup: CDR1 SGHTA, CDR2 FQGNSA. Here the CDR3 reads CASSDWLAGLQETQYF. DNA of the CDR3: TGTGCCAGCAGCGATTGGCTAGCGGGACTACAAGAGACCCAGTACTTC.

This clonotype turned up a few times. The chain is built from TRBV3-1 and TRBJ1-5; maybe TRBD1 (5 bases). The germline V gene has CDR1 LGHDT and CDR2 YNNKEL (reference sequence). V dropped 4 bases and J dropped 1 base, with 11 bases sitting between them. The CDR3 is 15 amino acids. CDR3 sequence: CASSPGLKSNQPQHF. The CDR3 DNA reads as TGTGCCAGCAGCCCGGGACTCAAAAGCAATCAGCCCCAGCATTTT.

This clonotype was found many times. The rearrangement joins TRBV5-1 to TRBJ1-1; unclear D gene. The CDR3 is 13 amino acids. Germline V lookup: CDR1 SGHRS, CDR2 YFSETQ. V was trimmed by 4 bases and J by 8 bases, leaving 15 bases between them. The CDR3 region has the DNA TGCGCCAGCAGCATGGACTCCGCGGCCGAAGCTTTCTTT. Translated: CASSMDSAAEAFF.